This T cell receptor (beta chain) was recorded in a study of T cell repertoires in cytomegalovirus infection. On the study more broadly: From public TCR beta signatures came an indication of both CMV infection and matching HLA type.

V gave up 2 bases and J gave up 0 bases, with 11 bases separating them. The germline gives CDR1 MNHNY, CDR2 SVGAGI (reference sequence). CDR3 length equals 16 residues. From the reads, TCRdb called clonotypes with MiXCR, one entry per CDR3 protein. The table shows about 680,000 distinct CDR3 sequences, with 20% to 25% occurring only once. This receptor was taken from a human donor in good health (CMV status not recorded). Some clones in this sample may be carry-over from other donors' samples. The sequenced sample consisted of CD8+ T cells from PBMCs. The V call is TRBV6-6, the J call TRBJ2-4, with D perhaps TRBD1 or TRBD2 (5 bases each). The CDR3 region has the DNA TGTGCCAGCAGTTACGGGGGATCGCTAGCCAAAAACATTCAGTACTTC. Protein product: CASSYGGSLAKNIQYF.